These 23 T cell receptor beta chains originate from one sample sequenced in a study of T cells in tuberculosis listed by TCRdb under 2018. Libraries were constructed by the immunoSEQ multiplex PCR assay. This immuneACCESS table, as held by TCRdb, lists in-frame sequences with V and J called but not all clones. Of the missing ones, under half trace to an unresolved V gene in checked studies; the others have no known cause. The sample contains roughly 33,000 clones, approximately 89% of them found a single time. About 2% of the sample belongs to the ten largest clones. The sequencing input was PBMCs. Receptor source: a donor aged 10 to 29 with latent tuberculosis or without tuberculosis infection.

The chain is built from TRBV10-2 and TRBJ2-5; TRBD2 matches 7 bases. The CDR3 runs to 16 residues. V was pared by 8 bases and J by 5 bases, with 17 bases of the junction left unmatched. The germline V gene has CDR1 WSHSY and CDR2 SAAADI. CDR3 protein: CASGTEAGVAGETQYF. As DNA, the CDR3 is TGCGCCAGCGGGACGGAGGCGGGGGTGGCCGGGGAGACCCAGTACTTC.

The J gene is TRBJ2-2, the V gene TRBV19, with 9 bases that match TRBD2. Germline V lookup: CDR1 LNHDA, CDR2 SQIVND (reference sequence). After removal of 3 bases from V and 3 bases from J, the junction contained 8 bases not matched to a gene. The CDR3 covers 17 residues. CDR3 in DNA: TGTGCCAGTAGTATCGGGGCGGGAGGGCCCTACACCGGGGAGCTGTTTTTT. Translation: CASSIGAGGPYTGELFF.

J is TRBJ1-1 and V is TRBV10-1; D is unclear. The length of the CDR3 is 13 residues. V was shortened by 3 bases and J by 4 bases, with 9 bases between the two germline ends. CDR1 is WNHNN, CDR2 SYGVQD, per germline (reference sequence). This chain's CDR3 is CASSDREGTEAFF. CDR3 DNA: TGCGCCAGCAGTGACCGGGAGGGCACTGAAGCTTTCTTT.

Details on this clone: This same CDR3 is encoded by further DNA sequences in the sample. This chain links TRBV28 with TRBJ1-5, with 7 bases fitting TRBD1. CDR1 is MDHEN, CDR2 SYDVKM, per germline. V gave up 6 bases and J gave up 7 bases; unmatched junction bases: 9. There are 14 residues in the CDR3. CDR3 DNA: TGTGCCAGCAGCCGCACAGGGGCTACCCAGCCCCAGCATTTT. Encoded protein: CASSRTGATQPQHF.

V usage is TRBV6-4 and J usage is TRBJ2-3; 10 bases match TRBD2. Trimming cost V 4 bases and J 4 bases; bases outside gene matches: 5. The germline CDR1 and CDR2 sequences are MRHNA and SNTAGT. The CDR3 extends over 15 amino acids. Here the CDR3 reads CASSVLAGEPDTQYF. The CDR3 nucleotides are TGTGCCAGCAGTGTTCTAGCGGGAGAGCCAGATACGCAGTATTTT.

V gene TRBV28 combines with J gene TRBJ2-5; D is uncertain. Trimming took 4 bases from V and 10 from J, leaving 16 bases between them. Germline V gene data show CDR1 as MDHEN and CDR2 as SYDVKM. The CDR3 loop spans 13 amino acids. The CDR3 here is CASSSGAVVGQYF. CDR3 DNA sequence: TGTGCCAGCAGTTCGGGTGCGGTTGTGGGCCAGTACTTC.

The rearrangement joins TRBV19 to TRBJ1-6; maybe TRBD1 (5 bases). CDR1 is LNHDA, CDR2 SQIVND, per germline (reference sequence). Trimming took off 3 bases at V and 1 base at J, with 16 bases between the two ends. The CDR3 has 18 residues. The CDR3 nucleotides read TGTGCCAGTAGTATCTCAGGGATTCGGATGTCCTATAATTCACCCCTCCACTTT. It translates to CASSISGIRMSYNSPLHF.

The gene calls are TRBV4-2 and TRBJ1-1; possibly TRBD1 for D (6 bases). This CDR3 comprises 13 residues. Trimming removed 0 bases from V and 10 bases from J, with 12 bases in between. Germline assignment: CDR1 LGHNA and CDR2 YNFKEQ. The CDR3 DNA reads TGTGCCAGCAGCCAAGATAGGGGGAGGGGAGCTTTCTTT. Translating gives CASSQDRGRGAFF.

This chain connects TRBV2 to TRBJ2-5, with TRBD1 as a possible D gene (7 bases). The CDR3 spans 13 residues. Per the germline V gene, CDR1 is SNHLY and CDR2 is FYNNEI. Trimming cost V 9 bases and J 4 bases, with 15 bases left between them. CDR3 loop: CASAQGRRETQYF. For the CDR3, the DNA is TGTGCCAGTGCACAGGGGAGGAGAGAGACCCAGTACTTC.

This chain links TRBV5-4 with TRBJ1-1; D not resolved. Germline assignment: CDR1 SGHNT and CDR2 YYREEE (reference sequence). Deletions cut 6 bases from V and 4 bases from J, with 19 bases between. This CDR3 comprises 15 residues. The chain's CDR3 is CASTPSGRVGTEAFF. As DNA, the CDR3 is TGTGCCAGCACCCCAAGCGGGCGGGTAGGCACTGAAGCTTTCTTT. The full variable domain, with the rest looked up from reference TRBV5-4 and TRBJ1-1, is ETGVTQSPTHLIKTRGQQVTLRCSSQSGHNTVSWYQQALGQGPQFIFQYYREEENGRGNFPPRFSGLQFPNYSSELNVNALELDDSALYLCASTPSGRVGTEAFFGQGTRLTVV.

CDR3 in amino acids: CASSPQDRDQPQHF. The CDR3, as DNA: TGTGCCAGCTCACCGCAAGACAGGGATCAGCCCCAGCATTTT. The chain joins TRBV18 to TRBJ1-5; the match to TRBD1 covers 7 bases. The V gene end was trimmed by 3 bases and the J gene end by 5 bases; junction bases not matched to a gene: 4. Germline V gene sequence: CDR1 KGHSH, CDR2 LQKENI. The CDR3 sequence is 14 residues long.

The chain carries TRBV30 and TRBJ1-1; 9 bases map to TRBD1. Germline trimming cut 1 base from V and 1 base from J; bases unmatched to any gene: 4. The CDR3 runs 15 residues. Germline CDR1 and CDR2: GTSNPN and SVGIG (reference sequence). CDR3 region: CAWSARQGGNTEAFF. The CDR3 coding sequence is TGTGCCTGGAGTGCTAGACAGGGGGGGAACACTGAAGCTTTCTTT.

CDR3 sequence reads: CASSWGQGHQPQHF. CDR3 nucleotides: TGTGCCAGCAGCTGGGGACAGGGCCATCAGCCCCAGCATTTT. The rearrangement joins TRBV5-4 to TRBJ1-5; 9 bases match TRBD1. V dropped 3 bases and J dropped 5; count of bases not matched to a gene: 3. The CDR3 runs to 14 residues. The germline V gene encodes CDR1 SGHNT and CDR2 YYREEE (reference sequence).

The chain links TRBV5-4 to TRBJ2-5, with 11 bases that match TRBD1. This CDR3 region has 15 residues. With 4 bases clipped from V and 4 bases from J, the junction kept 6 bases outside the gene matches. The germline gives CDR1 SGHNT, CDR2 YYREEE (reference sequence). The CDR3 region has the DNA TGTGCCAGCAGCGTGGACAGGGGGCGTACAGAGACCCAGTACTTC. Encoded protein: CASSVDRGRTETQYF. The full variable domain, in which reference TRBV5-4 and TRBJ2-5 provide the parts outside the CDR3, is ETGVTQSPTHLIKTRGQQVTLRCSSQSGHNTVSWYQQALGQGPQFIFQYYREEENGRGNFPPRFSGLQFPNYSSELNVNALELDDSALYLCASSVDRGRTETQYFGPGTRLLVL.

CDR3 sequence: CASSQTRQANEKLFF. The CDR3 DNA reads as TGTGCCAGCAGCCAAACCAGACAGGCTAATGAAAAACTGTTTTTT. The V and J genes are TRBV5-6 and TRBJ1-4, with D maybe TRBD1 (6 bases). Trimming took 4 bases from V and 3 from J, leaving 13 bases between them. The CDR3 totals 15 residues. The germline V gene has CDR1 SGHDT and CDR2 YYEEEE.

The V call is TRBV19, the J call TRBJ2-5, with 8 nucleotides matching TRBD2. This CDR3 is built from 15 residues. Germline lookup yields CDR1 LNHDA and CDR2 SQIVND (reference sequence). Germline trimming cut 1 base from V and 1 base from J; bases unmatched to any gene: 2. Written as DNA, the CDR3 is TGTGCCAGTAGTATAGCGGCGGGGGGCCAAGAGACCCAGTACTTC. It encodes CASSIAAGGQETQYF.

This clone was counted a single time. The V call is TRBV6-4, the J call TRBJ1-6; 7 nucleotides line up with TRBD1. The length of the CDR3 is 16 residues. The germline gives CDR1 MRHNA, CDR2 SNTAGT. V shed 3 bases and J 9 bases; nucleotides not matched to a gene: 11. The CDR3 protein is CASSDTMDRWVSPLHF. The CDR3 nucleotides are TGTGCCAGCAGTGATACCATGGACAGGTGGGTTTCACCCCTCCACTTT.

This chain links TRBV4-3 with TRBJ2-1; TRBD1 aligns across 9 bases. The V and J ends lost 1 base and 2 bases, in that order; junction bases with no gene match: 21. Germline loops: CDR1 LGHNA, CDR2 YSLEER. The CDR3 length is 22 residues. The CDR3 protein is CASSQVFGGTGTLLSPYNEQFF. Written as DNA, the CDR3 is TGCGCCAGCAGCCAAGTATTCGGGGGGACAGGGACCCTTCTTAGTCCCTACAATGAGCAGTTCTTC.

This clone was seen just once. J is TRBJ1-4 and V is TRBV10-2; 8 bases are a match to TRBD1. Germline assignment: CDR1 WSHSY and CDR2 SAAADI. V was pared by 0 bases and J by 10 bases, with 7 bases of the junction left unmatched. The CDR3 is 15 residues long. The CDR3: CASSESRTGLGKLFF. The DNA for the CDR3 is TGCGCCAGCAGTGAGTCGAGGACAGGGCTGGGAAAACTGTTTTTT.

The CDR3 nucleotides read TGTGCCAGCGGGTCTCGGGATCCTAATCAGCCCCAGCATTTT. It encodes CASGSRDPNQPQHF. This chain connects TRBV2 to TRBJ1-5; D gene uncertain. Germline V lookup: CDR1 SNHLY, CDR2 FYNNEI. CDR3 length: 14 residues. V was trimmed by 8 bases and J by 4 bases, leaving 15 bases between them.

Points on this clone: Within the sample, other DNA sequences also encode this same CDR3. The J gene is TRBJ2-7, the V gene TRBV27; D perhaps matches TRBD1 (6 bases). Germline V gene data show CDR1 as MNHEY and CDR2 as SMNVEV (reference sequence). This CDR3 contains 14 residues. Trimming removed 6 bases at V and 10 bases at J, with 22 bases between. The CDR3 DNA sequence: TGTGCCAGCAGCCCCGGACAGTATCTAGGCGAACAGTACTTC. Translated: CASSPGQYLGEQYF.

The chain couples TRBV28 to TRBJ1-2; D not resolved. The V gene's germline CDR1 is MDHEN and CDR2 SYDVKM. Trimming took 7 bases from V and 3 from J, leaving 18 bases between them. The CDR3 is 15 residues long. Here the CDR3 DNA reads TGTGCCAGCACCCTAGACTTGCGAACCTACTATGGCTACACCTTC. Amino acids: CASTLDLRTYYGYTF.

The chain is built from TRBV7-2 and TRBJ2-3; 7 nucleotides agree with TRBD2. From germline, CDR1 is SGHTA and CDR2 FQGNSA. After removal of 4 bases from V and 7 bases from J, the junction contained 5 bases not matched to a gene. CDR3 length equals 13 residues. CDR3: CASSSRGGYTQYF. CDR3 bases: TGTGCCAGCAGCTCGCGGGGAGGGTATACGCAGTATTTT.